This passage covers 32 T cell receptor beta chains from one sample sequenced in a study of T cells in Graves' hyperthyroidism and ophthalmopathy. Amplified regions were TCR beta CDR3 sequences from RNA transcripts. HTBI primers were used for first-round RT-PCR of the TCR CDR3. TCRdb ran MiXCR on the multiplex PCR reads and lists one entry per CDR3 protein. The sample lists fewer than 650,000 distinct CDR3 sequences, around 15% occurring once. The sample was blood. The source is a middle-aged woman with Graves' hyperthyroidism.

This clonotype was seen many times. The chain combines TRBV27 with TRBJ2-7; perhaps TRBD2 as D (6 bases). V dropped 7 bases and J dropped 5 bases, with 18 bases sitting between them. The CDR3 contains 14 residues. Germline CDR1 reads MNHEY; CDR2 reads SMNVEV (reference sequence). The CDR3 sequence is CASIWDFEYHEQYF. The CDR3 bases are TGTGCCAGCATCTGGGACTTTGAATACCACGAGCAGTACTTC.

This clonotype was seen only a few times. The chain recombines TRBV3-1 with TRBJ1-4; D remains unclear. This CDR3 is built from 14 residues. CDR1 is LGHDT, CDR2 YNNKEL, per germline (reference sequence). Trimming removed 5 bases at V and 5 bases at J, with 12 bases between. CDR3: CASSYSAGNEKLFF. The CDR3 nucleotides are TGTGCCAGCAGCTACAGCGCGGGGAATGAAAAACTGTTTTTT.

This clonotype has only a few counts. The chain recombines TRBV6-1 with TRBJ1-5; TRBD1 matches 7 bases. Trimming at V came to 5 bases and at J to 0 bases, leaving 7 bases not matched to a gene. The CDR3 loop spans 16 amino acids. CDR1 and CDR2 (germline): MNHNS, SASEGT. CDR3 loop: CASSPGTDYSNQPQHF. Written as DNA, the CDR3 is TGTGCCAGCAGTCCCGGGACAGATTATAGCAATCAGCCCCAGCATTTT.

The rearrangement uses TRBV4-1 and TRBJ2-7; D perhaps matches TRBD2 (7 bases). Looked up from germline, CDR1 is MGHRA and CDR2 is YSYEKL. V lost 2 bases, J lost 4 bases, and 9 bases lay in between. The CDR3 loop spans 13 amino acids. The CDR3 DNA reads as TGCGCCAGCAGCCAAAAGGGGGGGTACGAGCAGTACTTC. The encoded protein is CASSQKGGYEQYF.

V usage is TRBV20-1 and J usage is TRBJ2-7; 8 nucleotides align to TRBD2. V was pared by 1 base and J by 4 bases, with 12 bases of the junction left unmatched. Germline CDR1 and CDR2: DFQATT and SNEGSKA (reference sequence). This CDR3 has 16 amino acids. CDR3 nucleotides: TGCAGTGCTAGAGTTTCCCTGGAGCGGGAGTATTACGAGCAGTACTTC. Amino acids: CSARVSLEREYYEQYF.

The chain combines TRBV27 with TRBJ1-4, with unresolved D. V was clipped by 6 bases and J by 2 bases, with 7 bases between them. This CDR3 has 13 amino acids. Germline lookup yields CDR1 MNHEY and CDR2 SMNVEV (reference sequence). This CDR3 is CASRVGTNEKLFF. The CDR3 region has the DNA TGTGCCAGCAGGGTGGGCACTAATGAAAAACTGTTTTTT.

This clonotype was observed at least ten times. This chain joins TRBV10-3 and TRBJ1-1; 7 bases fit TRBD1. With V trimmed by 4 bases and J by 1 base, 6 bases remained unmatched. CDR1 and CDR2 from the germline V gene are ENHRY and SYGVKD. The CDR3 length is 15 residues. The CDR3, as DNA: TGTGCCATCAGTGGACAGACAGGGACGAACACTGAAGCTTTCTTT. This codes for CAISGQTGTNTEAFF.

This clonotype was found many times. The chain combines TRBV30 with TRBJ2-7; unclear D gene. V was shortened by 3 bases and J by 3 bases, with 12 bases between the two germline ends. The CDR3 consists of 13 residues. CDR1 is GTSNPN and CDR2 is SVGIG in the germline V gene (reference sequence). The CDR3 spells CAWRIPDGYEQYF. The CDR3 coding sequence is TGTGCCTGGAGAATACCGGACGGCTACGAGCAGTACTTC.

This clonotype was counted a few times. A read error may explain this, as a much larger clone is one base away. The chain links TRBV3-1 to TRBJ1-1; 7 positions match TRBD1. Per the germline V gene, CDR1 is LGHDT and CDR2 is YNNKEL (reference sequence). V dropped 1 base and J dropped 1; count of bases not matched to a gene: 9. This CDR3 comprises 17 residues. The CDR3 spells CASSQGKGRGKNTEAFF. For the CDR3, the DNA is TGTGCCAGCAGCCAAGGGAAGGGCAGGGGGAAGAACACTGAAGCTTTCTTT.

This clonotype was observed once. This may be a read error, as it is one base from a much larger clone. The chain combines TRBV28 with TRBJ2-2; D unclear. The CDR3 spans 16 residues. Germline V gene sequence: CDR1 MDHEN, CDR2 SYDVKM. V was cut by 2 bases and J by 4 bases, with 14 bases left in between. The CDR3 sequence is CASSLTRLASTGELFF. CDR3 nucleotide sequence: TGTGCCAGCAGTTTAACCCGTCTCGCGAGCACCGGGGAGCTGTTTTTT.

The rearrangement links TRBV20-1 to TRBJ1-1; D possibly corresponds to TRBD1 (5 bases). Germline lookup yields CDR1 DFQATT and CDR2 SNEGSKA (reference sequence). V lost 0 bases and J 0 bases, leaving 14 bases between the germline ends. The CDR3 has 16 residues. Written as DNA, the CDR3 is TGCAGTGCTAGAGATCCACAGGCATCTATGAACACTGAAGCTTTCTTT. The encoded protein is CSARDPQASMNTEAFF.

This clonotype showed up many times. The V gene is TRBV5-1, the J gene TRBJ2-2; TRBD1 matches at 8 bases. Germline-derived CDR1 and CDR2 are SGHRS and YFSETQ. Losses at the gene ends were 3 bases for V and 5 bases for J; bases not matched to a gene: 9. The CDR3 sequence is 16 residues long. This CDR3 is CASSSPGGMATGELFF. The CDR3 coding sequence is TGCGCCAGCAGCTCGCCAGGGGGCATGGCGACCGGGGAGCTGTTTTTT. Together with reference TRBV5-1 and TRBJ2-2, the CDR3 gives the full variable domain: KAGVTQTPRYLIKTRGQQVTLSCSPISGHRSVSWYQQTPGQGLQFLFEYFSETQRNKGNFPGRFSGRQFSNSRSEMNVSTLELGDSALYLCASSSPGGMATGELFFGEGSRLTVL.

This clonotype appeared many times. The V gene is TRBV2, the J gene TRBJ2-1, with 7 nucleotides matching TRBD2. V shed 11 bases and J 3 bases; nucleotides not matched to a gene: 10. The CDR3 runs 14 residues. The germline V gene has CDR1 SNHLY and CDR2 FYNNEI. The CDR3, as DNA: TGTGCCCGTCAGAAGCGGGGCGTCTACAATGAGCAGTTCTTC. This encodes CARQKRGVYNEQFF.

This clonotype was picked up a small number of times. The chain carries TRBV9 and TRBJ2-1, with 9 bases lining up with TRBD2. The CDR3 runs 16 residues. The J segment lost 8 bases and the V segment lost 4 bases, leaving 13 bases of the junction unmatched. Germline CDR1 is SGDLS and CDR2 is YYNGEE. The CDR3: CASSPPSGTGLDEQFF. The CDR3, as DNA: TGTGCCAGCAGCCCGCCTAGCGGGACGGGTCTGGATGAGCAGTTCTTC.

On this clonotype: This may arise from a read error, as a much more abundant clone is one base away. This rearrangement joins TRBV30 to TRBJ2-7; D gene ambiguous. CDR1 is GTSNPN, CDR2 SVGIG, per germline (reference sequence). The CDR3 is 13 residues long. The V and J ends lost 4 bases and 0 bases respectively, with 10 bases between them. DNA for the CDR3: TGTGCCTGGAAAAGCGCCTCCTCCTACGAGCAGTACTTC. It encodes CAWKSASSYEQYF.

This clonotype has more than one count but fewer than ten. The chain's CDR3 is CASSLQTSTDTQYF. In DNA form, the CDR3 reads TGTGCCAGCAGCCTACAGACTAGCACAGATACGCAGTATTTT. The J gene is TRBJ2-3, the V gene TRBV7-3, with D unclear. V lost 5 bases to trimming and J lost 0 bases, with 9 bases between them. CDR1 is SGHTA and CDR2 is FQGTGA in the germline V gene. The CDR3 is 14 residues long. Together with reference TRBV7-3 and TRBJ2-3, the CDR3 gives the full variable domain: GAGVSQTPSNKVTEKGKYVELRCDPISGHTALYWYRQSLGQGPEFLIYFQGTGAADDSGLPNDRFFAVRPEGSVSTLKIQRTERGDSAVYLCASSLQTSTDTQYFGPGTRLTVL.

The CDR3 here is CAWSNIAGGNEQFF. In nucleotides, the CDR3 is TGTGCCTGGAGTAACATAGCGGGGGGCAATGAGCAGTTCTTC. The chain employs TRBV30 and TRBJ2-1, with TRBD2 identical over 10 bases. Losses at the gene ends were 2 bases for V and 6 bases for J; bases not matched to a gene: 4. This CDR3 is 14 amino acids long. Germline assignment: CDR1 GTSNPN and CDR2 SVGIG (reference sequence).

This clonotype came up many times. The chain uses TRBV2 and TRBJ2-6; the D gene is possibly TRBD1 (5 bases). V shed 4 bases and J shed 2 bases, with 12 bases lying between them. Germline CDR1 is SNHLY and CDR2 is FYNNEI. This CDR3 is built from 16 residues. The CDR3 here is CASSAAAGTGANVLTF. The CDR3 nucleotides are TGTGCCAGCAGTGCCGCCGCAGGGACTGGGGCCAACGTCCTGACTTTC.

This clonotype occurred many times. The chain links TRBV24-1 to TRBJ2-1; maybe TRBD1 (5 bases). The CDR3 is made up of 14 amino acids. The germline gives CDR1 KGHDR, CDR2 SFDVKD. V shed 5 bases and J shed 5 bases, with 12 bases lying between them. The DNA of the CDR3 is TGTGCCACCAGTGTCGACAGAAGTGACAATGAGCAGTTCTTC. It encodes CATSVDRSDNEQFF.

This clonotype was seen many times. This chain uses TRBV30 with TRBJ2-1, with D unresolved. The CDR3 is 10 amino acids. The germline V gene has CDR1 GTSNPN and CDR2 SVGIG (reference sequence). V was clipped by 5 bases and J by 11 bases, with 10 bases between them. CDR3 nucleotide sequence: TGTGCCTGGGGAAGGGATAAGCAGTTCTTC. Translating gives CAWGRDKQFF.

The J gene is TRBJ2-2, the V gene TRBV29-1; the D gene is possibly TRBD2 (6 bases). V dropped 6 bases and J dropped 4 bases, with 21 bases sitting between them. In germline, CDR1 is SQVTM, CDR2 ANQGSEA. The CDR3 has 16 amino acids. DNA of the CDR3: TGCAGCGTCGGCCGGGACTGGGAACGGGGCACCGGGGAGCTGTTTTTT. Protein product: CSVGRDWERGTGELFF.

The chain combines TRBV2 with TRBJ2-1, with 10 bases lining up with TRBD1. Germline loops: CDR1 SNHLY, CDR2 FYNNEI. The CDR3 totals 14 residues. V dropped 8 bases and J dropped 7; count of bases not matched to a gene: 8. For the CDR3, the DNA is TGTGCCAGCTTCGGACAGGGGGTGGATAATGAGCAGTTCTTC. Its translation: CASFGQGVDNEQFF.

The chain recombines TRBV4-1 with TRBJ2-1, with 10 bases fitting TRBD2. J lost 4 bases, V lost 5 bases, and 5 bases had no gene match. Germline V gives CDR1 MGHRA, CDR2 YSYEKL. This CDR3 is 15 amino acids long. CDR3 sequence: CASSFTSGDYNEQFF. The CDR3 DNA sequence: TGCGCCAGCAGCTTTACTAGCGGGGATTACAATGAGCAGTTCTTC.

This clonotype was counted many times. The CDR3 DNA reads TGTGCCAGCAGTGAGTACTCCTACGAGCAGTACTTC. Translating it yields CASSEYSYEQYF. The chain combines TRBV6-1 with TRBJ2-7, with unresolved D. CDR1 MNHNS and CDR2 SASEGT come from the germline V gene. This CDR3 has 12 residues. Trimming shortened V by 3 bases and J by 0 bases, and 3 bases separated the two germline ends.

This clonotype has just a few counts. The chain carries TRBV7-8 and TRBJ2-5; D unclear. V shed 4 bases and J shed 5 bases, with 8 bases lying between them. The CDR3 sequence is 12 residues long. Germline-derived CDR1 and CDR2 are SGHVS and FQNEAQ. DNA for the CDR3: TGTGCCAGCAGCTGCATACAGGAGACCCAGTACTTC. Its translation: CASSCIQETQYF.

This clonotype was detected many times. The chain combines TRBV24-1 with TRBJ2-2, with TRBD1 matching 9 bases. This CDR3 comprises 15 residues. V shed 3 bases, J shed 6 bases, and the junction held 4 bases outside the gene matches. Germline CDR1 reads KGHDR; CDR2 reads SFDVKD. DNA for the CDR3: TGTGCCACCAGTGATACGGGACAGGGAGCCGGGGAGCTGTTTTTT. It encodes CATSDTGQGAGELFF.

The rearrangement joins TRBV11-2 to TRBJ2-3; D unresolved. Germline CDR1 reads SGHAT; CDR2 reads FQNNGV. This CDR3 has 19 amino acids. Trimming shortened V by 0 bases and J by 4 bases, and 23 bases separated the two germline ends. The CDR3 DNA follows: TGTGCCAGCAGCTTAGATGGTAGATTGAAAGGTAACAGCGCAGATACGCAGTATTTT. Translation gives CASSLDGRLKGNSADTQYF.

In this sample, this clonotype turned up many times. This sequence joins TRBV11-2 and TRBJ2-5, with D possibly matching TRBD1 (6 bases). This CDR3 has 14 residues. Deletions cut 2 bases from V and 9 bases from J, with 16 bases between. CDR1 and CDR2 from the germline V gene are SGHAT and FQNNGV. In nucleotides, the CDR3 is TGTGCCAGCAGCTTAAATCGGGTCCCAGGGGCCCAGTACTTC. It encodes CASSLNRVPGAQYF.

This clonotype has at least ten counts. The V gene is TRBV2, the J gene TRBJ2-2, with D perhaps TRBD1 (6 bases). Trimming pared 7 bases from V and 2 bases from J, leaving 17 bases between. CDR1 is SNHLY, CDR2 FYNNEI, per germline. The CDR3 length is 16 residues. CDR3: CASIRTGQANTGELFF. The CDR3 DNA reads TGTGCCAGCATTAGAACAGGGCAGGCTAACACCGGGGAGCTGTTTTTT.

There are a few counts of this clonotype. V and J are TRBV5-5 and TRBJ1-1, with unresolved D. V was clipped by 0 bases and J by 7 bases, with 13 bases between them. The CDR3 extends over 14 amino acids. Germline loops: CDR1 SGHKS, CDR2 YYEKEE (reference sequence). The CDR3 region is CASSLEAGSFEAFF. In DNA, the CDR3 is TGTGCCAGCAGCTTGGAGGCGGGAAGTTTTGAAGCTTTCTTT.

As for this clonotype: A much larger clone differs by one base, so this may be a read error. The chain combines TRBV20-1 with TRBJ2-5, with D maybe TRBD1 (5 bases). Germline V gene data show CDR1 as DFQATT and CDR2 as SNEGSKA (reference sequence). The CDR3 has 14 residues. The CDR3 DNA reads as TGCAGTGCCGCCAGGCAGGGCCTTGGAGAGACCCAGTGCTTC. The encoded protein is CSAARQGLGETQCF.

This clonotype was observed many times. J is TRBJ2-2 and V is TRBV28; D gene uncertain. CDR1 and CDR2 from the germline V gene are MDHEN and SYDVKM. With 7 bases removed from V and 4 bases from J, the gap between germline ends came to 7 bases. CDR3 length: 12 amino acids. CDR3 loop: CASNLITGELFF. CDR3 DNA: TGTGCCAGCAATCTGATCACCGGGGAGCTGTTTTTT.